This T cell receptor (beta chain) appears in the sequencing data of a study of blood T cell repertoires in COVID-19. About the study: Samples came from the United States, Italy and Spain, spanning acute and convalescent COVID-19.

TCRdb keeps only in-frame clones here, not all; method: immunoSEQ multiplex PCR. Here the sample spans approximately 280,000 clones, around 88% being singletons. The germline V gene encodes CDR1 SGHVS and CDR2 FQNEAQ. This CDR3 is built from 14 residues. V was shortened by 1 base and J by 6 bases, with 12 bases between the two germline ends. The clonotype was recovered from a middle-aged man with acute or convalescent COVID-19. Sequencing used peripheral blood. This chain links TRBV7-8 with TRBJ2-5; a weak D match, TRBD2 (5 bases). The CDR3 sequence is CASSLVTGSKTQYF. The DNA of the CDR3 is TGTGCCAGCAGCTTAGTAACGGGGTCGAAGACCCAGTACTTC.